A selection of T cell receptor beta chains follows, all from one sample in a study of cytomegalovirus exposure and HLA in healthy donors. Sequencing was performed with immunoSEQ multiplex PCR; in TCRdb, only in-frame clones are kept and a portion is missing. The sample holds approximately 76,000 clones, 70% to 85% seen once. Sequencing was carried out using PBMCs. These TCRs come from a man aged 30-40 years in good health and CMV-seronegative. CDR3s include the opening cysteine and the closing phenylalanine or tryptophan. A D gene is named only where the DNA matches it firmly. Expanded clones get a size class; other rows say once, few or many, or leave the size out.

v_call	clone_size	d_call	j_call	cdr3_nt	cdr3_aa
TRBV5-6	NA	NA	TRBJ1-2	TGTGCCAGCAGCGTCGACAGGCAAGTTTCTTTTAACTATGGCTACACCTTC	CASSVDRQVSFNYGYTF
TRBV28	once	NA	TRBJ1-5	TGTGCCAGCAGTCCCCCGGAGGGTTTTTGGCAGCCCCAGCATTTT	CASSPPEGFWQPQHF
TRBV6-5	NA	NA	TRBJ2-3	TGTGCCAGCAGTTGGAGGGGCGAAGATACGCAGTATTTT	CASSWRGEDTQYF
TRBV28	NA	NA	TRBJ2-2	TGTGCCAGCAGTTCCCCTAGCGTAGCCGGGGAGCTGTTTTTT	CASSSPSVAGELFF
TRBV6-4	NA	NA	TRBJ1-6	TGTGCCAGCAGCTCCGGGACACCGTCTAATTCACCCCTCCACTTT	CASSSGTPSNSPLHF
TRBV6-4	NA	TRBD1	TRBJ2-1	TGTGCCAGCACCCCAGGGGACAGGGAAGGGGGTGAGCAGTTCTTC	CASTPGDREGGEQFF
TRBV7-8	few	NA	TRBJ2-6	TGTGCCAGCAGCTTCTTTCGTCGTGCGGAGGGGGCCAACGTCCTGACTTTC	CASSFFRRAEGANVLTF
TRBV5-1	NA	TRBD1	TRBJ2-3	TGCGCCAGCAGCTTGCCAAGGGACAGGATCACAGATACGCAGTATTTT	CASSLPRDRITDTQYF
TRBV19	NA	NA	TRBJ1-2	TGTGCCAGTAGTATTCACAGGACGGGAGCCTATGGCTACACCTTC	CASSIHRTGAYGYTF
TRBV28	NA	NA	TRBJ1-4	TGTGCCAGCAGTTCTAAAACCTTAACAGGGAAGACTAATGAAAAACTGTTTTTT	CASSSKTLTGKTNEKLFF
TRBV19	NA	NA	TRBJ1-1	TGTGCCAGTAGTATGTTGTCAGGGGCTTGGACTGAAGCTTTCTTT	CASSMLSGAWTEAFF
TRBV9	NA	NA	TRBJ1-5	TGTGCCAGCAGCGGCCTGCTCTATAGCAATCAGCCCCAGCATTTT	CASSGLLYSNQPQHF
TRBV9	NA	NA	TRBJ1-1	TGTGCCAGCAGCGAGGGGGACGGATACACTGAAGCTTTCTTT	CASSEGDGYTEAFF
TRBV5-1	NA	NA	TRBJ2-3	TGCGCCAGCAGCTTGGCGGGAATTGGAACAGATACGCAGTATTTT	CASSLAGIGTDTQYF
TRBV28	NA	TRBD2	TRBJ2-2	TGTGCCAGCAGTTTATTACCAGCGGGAGCTACCGGGGAGCTGTTTTTT	CASSLLPAGATGELFF
TRBV5-4	NA	TRBD1	TRBJ1-2	TGTGCCAGCAGCCTCCCCGGGACAGGGGCCTTCTATGGCTACACCTTC	CASSLPGTGAFYGYTF
TRBV7-2	NA	NA	TRBJ2-7	TGTGCCAGCAGGGTCGCCTCGGGGTACGAGCAGTACTTC	CASRVASGYEQYF
TRBV6-4	NA	TRBD2	TRBJ2-1	TGTGCCAGCAGTAGGACTAGCGGGAGTGTATACAATGAGCAGTTCTTC	CASSRTSGSVYNEQFF
TRBV9	NA	NA	TRBJ2-2	TGTGCCAGCAGCCCTTATGGAGCCGGGGAGCTGTTTTTT	CASSPYGAGELFF
TRBV27	NA	NA	TRBJ1-1	TGTGCCAGCAGTTTATATGAGGGGAACACTGAAGCTTTCTTT	CASSLYEGNTEAFF
TRBV2	NA	TRBD1	TRBJ1-2	TGTGCCAGCAGTGAAAATCTCCCGGGACAGGGCGTGGGCTATGGCTACACCTTC	CASSENLPGQGVGYGYTF
TRBV5-1	NA	NA	TRBJ2-5	TGCGCCAGCAGCCCTGAGGCTCAAGAGACCCAGTACTTC	CASSPEAQETQYF
TRBV4-2	NA	NA	TRBJ2-5	TGTGCCAGCAGCCAAGTTGCAGGGGAGACCCAGTACTTC	CASSQVAGETQYF
TRBV4-2	NA	TRBD1	TRBJ2-6	TGTGCCAGCAGCCAGACGGGACAGATAGCTGGGGCCAACGTCCTGACTTTC	CASSQTGQIAGANVLTF
TRBV30	NA	TRBD2	TRBJ2-7	TGTGCCTGGAGTCGCTTAAGCGGGAGGGGGTACGAGCAGTACTTC	CAWSRLSGRGYEQYF
TRBV7-2	NA	NA	TRBJ2-7	TGTGCCAGCAGCTTTCACAAGTCCTACGAGCAGTACTTC	CASSFHKSYEQYF
TRBV11-3	NA	NA	TRBJ2-7	TGTGCCAGCAGCCGTACAGGGCTTCAGGACGAGCAGTACTTC	CASSRTGLQDEQYF
TRBV5-1	NA	TRBD1	TRBJ2-7	TGCGCCAGCAGCCCGGGACAGGGTATTCAAGAGCAGTACTTC	CASSPGQGIQEQYF
TRBV7-9	few	NA	TRBJ1-1	TGTGCCAGCAGAGGAGCCTATACTGAAGCTTTCTTT	CASRGAYTEAFF
TRBV2	NA	TRBD1	TRBJ2-2	TGTGCCAGCAGTGAAGACAGGGGTGGCGGGGAGCTGTTTTTT	CASSEDRGGGELFF
TRBV7-8	NA	NA	TRBJ2-2	TGTGCCAGCAGCTTAACGGGAAGGAACACCGGGGAGCTGTTTTTT	CASSLTGRNTGELFF
TRBV2	NA	NA	TRBJ1-4	TGTGCCAGCAGGGGCCCTAATGAAAAACTGTTTTTT	CASRGPNEKLFF
TRBV6-1	NA	NA	TRBJ2-3	TGTGCCAGCAGCTACCAGGGGCTGAGGGGAGATACGCAGTATTTT	CASSYQGLRGDTQYF
TRBV5-6	NA	NA	TRBJ1-4	TGTGCCAGCAGTGTCAGAACTAATGAAAAACTGTTTTTT	CASSVRTNEKLFF
TRBV5-4	NA	NA	TRBJ2-6	TGTGCCCGCAGCTTGGCCACGGGGGCTGGGGCCAACGTCCTGACTTTC	CARSLATGAGANVLTF
TRBV30	NA	TRBD2	TRBJ2-6	TGTGCCTGGAGGGGGGGGGAACTGAGTTACTCTGGGGCCAACGTCCTGACTTTC	CAWRGGELSYSGANVLTF
TRBV18	NA	NA	TRBJ1-3	TGTGCCAGCTCACCACCGGGGCAAAGGATTGTTGGAAACACCATATATTTT	CASSPPGQRIVGNTIYF
TRBV5-1	NA	TRBD1	TRBJ2-3	TGCGCCAGCAGCTTGGCCGGACAGGGGGTACTAGATACGCAGTATTTT	CASSLAGQGVLDTQYF
TRBV7-9	NA	TRBD1	TRBJ1-6	TGTGCCAGCAGCTTGGGACAGACGGGAGCACCCCTCCACTTT	CASSLGQTGAPLHF
TRBV15	NA	TRBD2	TRBJ2-5	TGTGCCACCAGCAGAGGAACCAGGGGACTAGCGTTCCAAGAGACCCAGTACTTC	CATSRGTRGLAFQETQYF
TRBV5-1	NA	NA	TRBJ2-3	TGCGCCAGCAGCTTGCACAGGGACGGGGGGACAGATACGCAGTATTTT	CASSLHRDGGTDTQYF